Listed here are 15 T cell receptor beta chains from one sample, sequenced in a study of blood T cell repertoires in COVID-19. Only in-frame clones appear in the TCRdb table, and some are missing; sequencing was by immunoSEQ multiplex PCR. In the table there are roughly 150,000 clones, around four fifths of which are singletons. Source material: peripheral blood. These receptors were taken from an elderly woman with COVID-19, enrolled during active disease.

J is TRBJ1-2 and V is TRBV3-1 (or the pseudogene TRBV3-2); the D gene is possibly TRBD1 (5 bases). The CDR3 runs 14 residues. V gave up 3 bases and J gave up 7 bases, with 15 bases separating them. Germline V gives CDR1 LGHDT, CDR2 YNNKEL (reference sequence). CDR3 coding DNA: TGTGCCAGCAGCCATGAGATTGGGGGGGGTGGCTACACCTTC. Amino acid sequence: CASSHEIGGGGYTF.

This clone was seen just once. The V and J genes are TRBV7-2 and TRBJ2-5; 10 positions agree with TRBD1. V shed 4 bases and J 4 bases; nucleotides not matched to a gene: 3. Germline loops: CDR1 SGHTA, CDR2 FQGNSA. The CDR3 covers 14 residues. The CDR3 DNA reads TGTGCCAGCAGCTCTAGGACAGGGGGAGAGACCCAGTACTTC. Translation: CASSSRTGGETQYF. Full variable domain (rest looked up from reference TRBV7-2 and TRBJ2-5): GAGVSQSPSNKVTEKGKDVELRCDPISGHTALYWYRQSLGQGLEFLIYFQGNSAPDKSGLPSDRFSAERTGGSVSTLTIQRTQQEDSAVYLCASSSRTGGETQYFGPGTRLLVL.

J is TRBJ1-1 and V is TRBV10-3, with TRBD1 matching 7 bases. CDR3 length: 15 residues. The germline gives CDR1 ENHRY, CDR2 SYGVKD. V lost 0 bases and J lost 4; bases outside the gene matches: 5. Here the CDR3 reads CAISESARQGTEAFF. CDR3 coding DNA: TGTGCCATCAGTGAGTCGGCCCGACAGGGCACTGAAGCTTTCTTT.

This chain connects TRBV19 to TRBJ2-1, with D uncertain. Per germline, CDR1 LNHDA and CDR2 SQIVND (reference sequence). The CDR3 extends over 13 amino acids. Trimming removed 3 bases at V and 2 bases at J, with 5 bases between. The CDR3 is CASSIGPYNEQFF. CDR3 bases: TGTGCCAGTAGTATTGGGCCCTACAATGAGCAGTTCTTC.

The J gene is TRBJ2-7, the V gene TRBV6-4; D gene ambiguous. Deletions cut 6 bases from V and 3 bases from J, with 9 bases between. CDR1 is MRHNA and CDR2 is SNTAGT in the germline V gene. The CDR3 is made up of 12 amino acids. The CDR3 protein is CASSEQFYEQYF. The CDR3, as DNA: TGTGCCAGCAGCGAACAGTTCTACGAGCAGTACTTC.

V and J are TRBV5-5 and TRBJ2-3, with D possibly TRBD1 on 6 matching bases. Germline CDR1 SGHKS, CDR2 YYEKEE (reference sequence). V gave up 2 bases and J gave up 5 bases, with 9 bases separating them. CDR3 length equals 13 residues. The CDR3 DNA sequence: TGTGCCAGCAGCTTTATCAGGGGAGATACGCAGTATTTT. Its translation: CASSFIRGDTQYF.

The chain employs TRBV27 and TRBJ1-5, with 7 bases identical to TRBD1. With 5 bases clipped from V and 3 bases from J, the junction kept 4 bases outside the gene matches. Germline V gene lookup returns CDR1 MNHEY and CDR2 SMNVEV (reference sequence). The CDR3 has 14 amino acids. The CDR3 here is CASSAQGFNQPQHF. The CDR3 nucleotides are TGTGCCAGCAGTGCACAGGGGTTCAATCAGCCCCAGCATTTT.

V is TRBV3-1 (or the pseudogene TRBV3-2) and J is TRBJ1-2; D not resolved. Germline V gives CDR1 LGHDT, CDR2 YNNKEL (reference sequence). V lost 4 bases and J 7 bases, leaving 7 bases between the germline ends. The CDR3 covers 11 residues. The CDR3 DNA sequence: TGTGCCAGCAGCCGAGGGTCTGGCTACACCTTC. Its translation: CASSRGSGYTF.

This clone showed up just a few times. The chain links TRBV19 to TRBJ1-2; TRBD1 aligns across 8 bases. V dropped 3 bases and J dropped 1; count of bases not matched to a gene: 4. The germline gives CDR1 LNHDA, CDR2 SQIVND (reference sequence). The CDR3 covers 15 residues. The CDR3 reads CASSIPDRDNYGYTF. The CDR3 DNA is TGTGCCAGTAGTATTCCGGACAGGGATAACTATGGCTACACCTTC. The whole variable domain, remainder taken from reference TRBV19 and TRBJ1-2, is DGGITQSPKYLFRKEGQNVTLSCEQNLNHDAMYWYRQDPGQGLRLIYYSQIVNDFQKGDIAEGYSVSREKKESFPLTVTSAQKNPTAFYLCASSIPDRDNYGYTFGSGTRLTVV.

CDR3 amino acids: CASKDQGYEQYF. CDR3 DNA: TGTGCCAGCAAGGATCAGGGTTACGAGCAGTACTTC. The chain recombines TRBV27 with TRBJ2-7, with D possibly being TRBD1 (5 bases). Germline-derived CDR1 and CDR2 are MNHEY and SMNVEV (reference sequence). Trimming shortened V by 7 bases and J by 4 bases, and 11 bases separated the two germline ends. The CDR3 consists of 12 residues.

The V and J genes are TRBV6-6 and TRBJ1-1; a weak D match, TRBD1 (5 bases). Trimming left V 9 bases short and J 4 bases short, with 15 bases between. This CDR3 spans 13 amino acids. In germline, CDR1 is MNHNY, CDR2 SVGAGI (reference sequence). In nucleotides, the CDR3 is TGTGCCAGTAGGGACGGGGGTGCCACTGAAGCTTTCTTT. Translated, it gives CASRDGGATEAFF.

The chain couples TRBV4-1 to TRBJ1-2; the match to TRBD1 covers 8 bases. V lost 4 bases to trimming and J lost 5 bases; unmatched junction nucleotides: 6. Germline V lookup: CDR1 MGHRA, CDR2 YSYEKL. This CDR3 is built from 14 residues. The CDR3: CASSRNDRGYGYTF. For the CDR3, the DNA is TGCGCCAGCAGCCGCAACGACAGGGGATATGGCTACACCTTC.

V and J are TRBV7-9 and TRBJ1-1, with TRBD1 as a possible D gene (5 bases). Germline CDR1 SEHNR, CDR2 FQNEAQ (reference sequence). This CDR3 is built from 16 residues. Trimming took 3 bases from V and 1 from J, leaving 15 bases between them. As DNA, the CDR3 is TGTGCCAGCAGCTTTGGTGGGGCATCGGGGAACACTGAAGCTTTCTTT. It specifies CASSFGGASGNTEAFF.

The chain joins TRBV27 to TRBJ1-2; D not certain. Germline values: CDR1 MNHEY, CDR2 SMNVEV (reference sequence). Between the trimmed V and J ends, which lost 3 bases and 3 bases, there was a span of 8 bases. The CDR3 consists of 13 residues. The CDR3 is CASSFGEDYGYTF. The CDR3 DNA is TGTGCCAGCAGTTTTGGGGAGGACTATGGCTACACCTTC.

The chain is built from TRBV6-5 and TRBJ2-2, with unresolved D. The CDR3 is 15 amino acids. Germline-derived CDR1 and CDR2 are MNHEY and SVGAGI. The V end was cut by 0 bases, the J end by 1 base, with 6 bases between. The DNA of the CDR3 is TGTGCCAGCAGTTACTCGGTACTGAACACCGGGGAGCTGTTTTTT. Translated: CASSYSVLNTGELFF.